These T cell receptor beta chains were read from a single sample in a study of blood T cell repertoires in COVID-19. Produced via immunoSEQ multiplex PCR; TCRdb's table is partial and in-frame only. The data hold about 210,000 clones, with about 92% observed a single time. The sample was peripheral blood. These receptors all stem from a man aged 30 to 39 with acute or convalescent COVID-19. Each CDR3 is given with its conserved first and last residue. A D gene is named only where the DNA matches it firmly. Rows may omit the clone size; those that give it use once, few, many or a size class.

V,length,size,D,J,CDR3,DNA
TRBV9,15,NA,NA,TRBJ2-2,CASSDRAPNTGELFF,TGTGCCAGCAGCGACAGGGCCCCTAACACCGGGGAGCTGTTTTTT
TRBV7-3,14,NA,NA,TRBJ1-1,CASSRHPGNTEAFF,TGTGCCAGCAGCCGTCACCCGGGGAACACTGAAGCTTTCTTT
TRBV7-2,15,NA,NA,TRBJ2-2,CASSLPPRSAGELFF,TGTGCCAGCAGCTTGCCTCCGCGTTCGGCCGGGGAGCTGTTTTTT
TRBV19,17,NA,TRBD2,TRBJ2-1,CASSIDRGTSGRDEQFF,TGTGCCAGTAGTATAGATCGGGGGACTAGCGGGAGGGATGAGCAGTTCTTC
TRBV20-1,11,NA,NA,TRBJ1-2,CSARAGNGYTF,TGCAGTGCTAGGGCGGGGAATGGCTACACCTTC
TRBV24-1,15,NA,TRBD2,TRBJ2-1,CATSDYGTSLNEQFF,TGTGCCACCAGTGATTATGGGACTAGTCTCAATGAGCAGTTCTTC
TRBV30,16,NA,TRBD2,TRBJ2-7,CACGTSGGLISYEQYF,TGTGCCTGCGGGACTAGCGGGGGGCTAATCTCCTACGAGCAGTACTTC
TRBV4-1,14,NA,NA,TRBJ2-3,CASSQVTFADTQYF,TGCGCCAGCAGCCAAGTTACTTTTGCAGATACGCAGTATTTT
TRBV7-9,14,few,TRBD1,TRBJ1-5,CASSLGGQKTPQHF,TGTGCCAGCAGCTTAGGGGGACAGAAGACGCCCCAGCATTTT
TRBV15,15,NA,NA,TRBJ2-2,CATRIREKNTGELFF,TGTGCCACCAGAATAAGGGAGAAGAACACCGGGGAGCTGTTTTTT
TRBV21-1,13,NA,NA,TRBJ1-2,CASSPIRNYGYTF,TGTGCCAGCAGTCCTATACGGAACTATGGCTACACCTTC
TRBV3-1/TRBV3-2,13,NA,NA,TRBJ2-7,CASSQQGSYEQYF,TGTGCCAGCAGCCAACAGGGGTCCTACGAGCAGTACTTC
TRBV6-6,15,NA,TRBD2,TRBJ2-7,CASSPGLAGALEQYF,TGTGCCAGCAGTCCCGGACTAGCGGGAGCACTCGAGCAGTACTTC
TRBV19,14,NA,NA,TRBJ1-3,CASSSTGAGNTIYF,TGTGCCAGTAGTAGTACGGGGGCTGGAAACACCATATATTTT
TRBV10-3,14,NA,TRBD1,TRBJ2-7,CAIRGQSTPYEQYF,TGTGCCATCAGGGGACAGTCCACACCCTACGAGCAGTACTTC
TRBV20-1,15,once,TRBD1,TRBJ1-2,CSASLEGAGSYGYTF,TGCAGTGCTAGTTTGGAGGGGGCGGGGAGCTATGGCTACACCTTC
TRBV5-6,16,NA,NA,TRBJ2-1,CASSFRRSNQGNEQFF,TGTGCCAGCAGCTTTAGGCGGTCGAATCAGGGGAATGAGCAGTTCTTC
TRBV6-6,16,NA,TRBD1,TRBJ2-5,CASSSPSTGVLETQYF,TGTGCCAGCAGTTCCCCCTCCACAGGGGTCCTAGAGACCCAGTACTTC
TRBV6-5,13,many,NA,TRBJ1-2,CASSFVRGIGYTF,TGTGCCAGCAGTTTTGTCAGGGGCATTGGCTACACCTTC
TRBV4-1,15,NA,NA,TRBJ2-7,CASSQGLSLSYEQYF,TGCGCCAGCAGCCAAGGACTTTCTTTGTCCTACGAGCAGTACTTC
TRBV5-1,16,once,TRBD2,TRBJ2-2,CASSLAGTRVPGELFF,TGCGCCAGCAGCTTGGCTGGGACTAGAGTCCCCGGGGAGCTGTTTTTT
TRBV7-8,16,NA,NA,TRBJ2-7,CASSAARTIQNYEQYF,TGTGCCAGCAGCGCCGCTCGGACAATTCAAAACTACGAGCAGTACTTC
TRBV28,12,NA,TRBD1,TRBJ2-7,CASRTGSKEQYF,TGTGCCAGCAGGACAGGGTCTAAGGAGCAGTACTTC
TRBV27,15,NA,NA,TRBJ2-1,CASSPGGHSNNEQFF,TGTGCCAGCAGTCCTGGAGGGCATTCAAACAATGAGCAGTTCTTC
TRBV5-4,14,once,TRBD1,TRBJ1-1,CASSLGQGATEAFF,TGTGCCAGCAGCTTGGGACAGGGGGCCACTGAAGCTTTCTTT
TRBV18,15,NA,TRBD1,TRBJ1-2,CASSPNRDSAYGYTF,TGTGCCAGCTCACCAAACCGGGACAGCGCATATGGCTACACCTTC
TRBV5-1,15,NA,NA,TRBJ2-3,CASSLVVGDTDTQYF,TGCGCCAGCAGCTTGGTGGTCGGGGACACAGATACGCAGTATTTT
TRBV30,14,NA,NA,TRBJ2-2,CAKEGFANTGELFF,TGTGCAAAGGAGGGGTTTGCGAACACCGGGGAGCTGTTTTTT
TRBV4-1,15,NA,NA,TRBJ1-1,CASSQDSGFWTEAFF,TGCGCCAGCAGCCAAGATTCAGGGTTCTGGACTGAAGCTTTCTTT
TRBV6-5,15,NA,TRBD1,TRBJ1-6,CASSSTYRGNSPLHF,TGTGCCAGCAGCTCAACGTACAGGGGTAATTCACCCCTCCACTTT
TRBV5-1,15,NA,NA,TRBJ2-7,CASSLIERATDEQYF,TGCGCCAGCAGCTTGATAGAGCGGGCAACGGACGAGCAGTACTTC
TRBV12-3/TRBV12-4,13,NA,NA,TRBJ1-2,CASSFERNYGYTF,TGTGCCAGCAGTTTTGAGAGAAACTATGGCTACACCTTC
TRBV5-4,16,NA,TRBD2,TRBJ2-1,CASSLESPSGNNEQFF,TGTGCCAGCAGCTTGGAGTCGCCTAGCGGGAACAATGAGCAGTTCTTC
TRBV6-2/TRBV6-3,16,NA,NA,TRBJ2-2,CASSFFAGTNTGELFF,TGTGCCAGCAGTTTCTTCGCAGGGACGAACACCGGGGAGCTGTTTTTT
TRBV28,20,NA,TRBD1,TRBJ2-1,CASANQDRVEARAAYNEQFF,TGTGCCAGCGCGAACCAGGACAGGGTCGAGGCTCGGGCCGCATACAATGAGCAGTTCTTC
TRBV11-2,13,NA,TRBD1,TRBJ1-2,CASSLNDRGGYTF,TGTGCCAGCAGCTTAAACGACAGGGGAGGCTACACCTTC
TRBV12-5,11,NA,NA,TRBJ2-7,CASGLFYEQYF,TGTGCTAGTGGCCTCTTCTACGAGCAGTACTTC
TRBV19,15,NA,NA,TRBJ2-3,CASSPREGPTDTQYF,TGTGCCAGTAGTCCCCGCGAGGGCCCCACAGATACGCAGTATTTT
TRBV13,19,NA,NA,TRBJ2-3,CASSLGGRRGSVFADTQYF,TGTGCCAGCAGCTTAGGGGGCCGGCGGGGCTCAGTATTTGCAGATACGCAGTATTTT
TRBV30,16,NA,NA,TRBJ1-4,CAWSILKQGGGGKLFF,TGTGCCTGGAGCATTTTGAAACAGGGCGGAGGTGGAAAACTGTTTTTT
TRBV27,13,NA,TRBD1,TRBJ2-4,CASSRTGKNIQYF,TGTGCCAGCAGTCGGACAGGGAAAAACATTCAGTACTTC
TRBV19,16,few,TRBD2,TRBJ2-1,CASSPPGSGSFNEQFF,TGTGCCAGTAGTCCGCCGGGTAGCGGGAGTTTCAATGAGCAGTTCTTC
TRBV7-9,18,NA,NA,TRBJ2-1,CASSDRGTGTYSYNEQFF,TGTGCCAGCAGCGACCGAGGAACGGGAACCTACTCCTACAATGAGCAGTTCTTC
TRBV5-1,16,NA,TRBD1,TRBJ2-1,CASSALTGGGMYEQFF,TGCGCCAGCAGCGCATTGACAGGGGGCGGGATGTATGAGCAGTTCTTC
TRBV5-8,13,NA,NA,TRBJ1-5,CASSLPGVQPQHF,TGTGCCAGCAGCTTACCGGGGGTTCAGCCCCAGCATTTT
TRBV18,14,few,NA,TRBJ1-1,CASSPAARNTEAFF,TGTGCCAGCTCCCCCGCGGCGAGGAACACTGAAGCTTTCTTT